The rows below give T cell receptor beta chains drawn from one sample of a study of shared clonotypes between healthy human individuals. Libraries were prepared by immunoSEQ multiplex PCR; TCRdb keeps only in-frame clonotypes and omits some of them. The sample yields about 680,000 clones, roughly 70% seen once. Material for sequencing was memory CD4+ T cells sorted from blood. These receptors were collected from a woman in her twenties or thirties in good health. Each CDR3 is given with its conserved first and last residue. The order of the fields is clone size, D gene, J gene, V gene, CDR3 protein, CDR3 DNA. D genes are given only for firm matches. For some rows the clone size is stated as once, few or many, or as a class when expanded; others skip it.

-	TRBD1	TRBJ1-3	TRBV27	CASRTYLTGAGNTIYF	TGTGCCAGCAGGACGTACCTAACAGGGGCTGGAAACACCATATATTTT
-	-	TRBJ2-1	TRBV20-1	CSWDHLHEQFF	TGCAGCTGGGACCACCTCCATGAGCAGTTCTTC
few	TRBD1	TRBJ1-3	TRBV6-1	CASRTGGRSIYF	TGTGCCAGCAGGACAGGGGGTCGGTCCATATATTTT
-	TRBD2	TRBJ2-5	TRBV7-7	CASSLGGRVQETQYF	TGTGCCAGCAGCTTAGGCGGGAGAGTACAAGAGACCCAGTACTTC
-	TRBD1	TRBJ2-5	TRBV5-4	CASSTPQGADETQYF	TGTGCCAGCAGCACTCCCCAGGGGGCTGATGAGACCCAGTACTTC
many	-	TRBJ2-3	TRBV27	CASSTRLGLDTQYF	TGTGCCAGCAGTACCCGGCTGGGTCTGGATACGCAGTATTTT
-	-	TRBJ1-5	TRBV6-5	CASSYYGEQPQHF	TGTGCCAGCAGTTACTATGGGGAGCAGCCCCAGCATTTT
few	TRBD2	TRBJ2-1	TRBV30	CAWRTPGLANNEQFF	TGTGCCTGGCGTACACCGGGACTAGCAAACAATGAGCAGTTCTTC
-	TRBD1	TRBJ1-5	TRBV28	CASSPLLTRDRGPLGQPQHF	TGTGCCAGCAGCCCTCTCCTTACGAGGGACAGGGGTCCTCTGGGGCAGCCCCAGCATTTT
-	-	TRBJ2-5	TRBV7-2	CASSLGAGQGIRETQYF	TGTGCCAGCAGCTTAGGGGCGGGACAAGGCATCCGGGAGACCCAGTACTTC
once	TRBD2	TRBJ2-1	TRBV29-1	CSVLSGRGLAANNEQFF	TGCAGCGTTTTAAGCGGGAGGGGACTAGCGGCTAACAATGAGCAGTTCTTC
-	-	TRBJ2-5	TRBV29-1	CSVRRDFQETQYF	TGCAGCGTCCGTCGGGACTTCCAAGAGACCCAGTACTTC
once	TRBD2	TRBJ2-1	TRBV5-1	CASSRAGTSGIYEQFF	TGCGCCAGCAGCCGGGCAGGGACTAGCGGTATCTATGAGCAGTTCTTC
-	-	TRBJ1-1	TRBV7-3	CASSLTFYTGRGEAFF	TGTGCCAGCAGCTTAACGTTTTATACAGGGAGGGGTGAAGCTTTCTTT
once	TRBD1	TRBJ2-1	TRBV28	CASSLRGQGIYNEQFF	TGTGCCAGCAGTTTAAGGGGACAGGGGATCTACAATGAGCAGTTCTTC
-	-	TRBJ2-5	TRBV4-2	CASSQDSETTQYF	TGTGCCAGCAGCCAAGATTCAGAAACCACCCAGTACTTC
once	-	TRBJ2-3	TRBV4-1	CASSTRTGGRGDTQYF	TGCGCCAGCAGCACGCGGACCGGGGGCAGGGGAGATACGCAGTATTTT
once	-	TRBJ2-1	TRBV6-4	CASSEMGSNNEQFF	TGTGCCAGCAGTGAAATGGGAAGCAACAATGAGCAGTTCTTC
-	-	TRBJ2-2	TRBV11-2	CASSLGESGELFF	TGTGCCAGCAGCTTAGGCGAGTCCGGGGAGCTGTTTTTT
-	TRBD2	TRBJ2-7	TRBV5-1	CASSPTLGTSGSYEQYF	TGCGCCAGCAGCCCCACGCTCGGGACTAGCGGGAGCTACGAGCAGTACTTC
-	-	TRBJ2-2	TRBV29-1	CSAREFGELFF	TGCAGCGCCAGGGAATTCGGGGAGCTGTTTTTT
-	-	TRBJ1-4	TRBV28	CASSSAMNEKLFF	TGTGCCAGCAGTTCGGCCATGAACGAAAAACTGTTTTTT
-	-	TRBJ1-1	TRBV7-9	CASSFGVYTEAFF	TGTGCCAGCAGCTTTGGGGTATACACTGAAGCTTTCTTT
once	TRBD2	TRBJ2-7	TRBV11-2	CASRALAARNPTYEQYF	TGTGCCAGTAGAGCCCTAGCGGCCCGAAACCCCACCTACGAGCAGTACTTC
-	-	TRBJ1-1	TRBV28	CASSSPGGGNTEAFF	TGTGCCAGCAGTTCCCCGGGGGGGGGAAACACTGAAGCTTTCTTT
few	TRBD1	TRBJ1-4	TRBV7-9	CASSPYRGGNEKLFF	TGTGCCAGCAGCCCCTACAGGGGAGGGAATGAAAAACTGTTTTTT
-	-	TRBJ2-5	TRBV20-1	CSLLKETQYF	TGCAGTTTACTAAAGGAGACCCAGTACTTC
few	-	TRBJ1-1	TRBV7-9	CASSATRSSEAFF	TGTGCCAGCAGCGCTACCCGGTCCTCTGAAGCTTTCTTT
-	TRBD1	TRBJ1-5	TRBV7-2	CASSLSGTGAYSNQPQHF	TGTGCCAGCAGCTTATCCGGGACAGGAGCCTATAGCAATCAGCCCCAGCATTTT
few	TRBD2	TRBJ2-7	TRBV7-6	CASSRTSIYEQYF	TGTGCCAGCAGCCGGACTAGCATCTACGAGCAGTACTTC
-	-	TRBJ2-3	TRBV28	CASSSTRLDTQYF	TGTGCCAGCAGTTCAACCAGGTTAGATACGCAGTATTTT
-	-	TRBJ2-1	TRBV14	CASSQGEYNEQFF	TGTGCCAGCAGCCAAGGGGAATACAATGAGCAGTTCTTC
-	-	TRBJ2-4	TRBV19	CASKDSYLKNIQYF	TGTGCCAGTAAGGACAGCTATCTCAAAAACATTCAGTACTTC
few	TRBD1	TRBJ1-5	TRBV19	CASSVRRGLDGNQPQHF	TGTGCCAGTAGCGTACGCAGGGGGCTGGATGGCAATCAGCCCCAGCATTTT
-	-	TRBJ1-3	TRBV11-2	CASSLERGTIYF	TGTGCCAGCAGCTTAGAACGGGGCACCATATATTTT
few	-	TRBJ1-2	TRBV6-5	CASSPPGSQRGYTF	TGTGCCAGCAGTCCCCCTGGCAGCCAGCGTGGCTACACCTTC
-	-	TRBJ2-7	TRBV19	CASSPASPISYEQYF	TGTGCCAGTAGTCCGGCCAGCCCGATCTCCTACGAGCAGTACTTC
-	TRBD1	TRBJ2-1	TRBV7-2	CASSYRGGTGANEQFF	TGTGCCAGCAGCTACCGCGGGGGGACAGGGGCCAATGAGCAGTTCTTC
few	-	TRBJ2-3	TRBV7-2	CASSSYTDTQYF	TGTGCCAGCAGCTCGTACACAGATACGCAGTATTTT
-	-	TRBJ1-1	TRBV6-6	CASTNQGMNTEAFF	TGTGCCAGCACCAACCAGGGTATGAACACTGAAGCTTTCTTT
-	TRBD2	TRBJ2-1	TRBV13	CASSPRLAGGYNEQFF	TGTGCCAGCAGCCCTCGACTAGCGGGAGGGTACAATGAGCAGTTCTTC
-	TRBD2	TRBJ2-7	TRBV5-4	CASSVGLAGGREQYF	TGTGCCAGCAGCGTGGGACTAGCGGGAGGAAGGGAGCAGTACTTC
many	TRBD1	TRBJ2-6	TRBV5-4	CASSPPFRDRGAGANVLTF	TGTGCCAGCAGCCCCCCATTCCGGGACAGGGGGGCAGGGGCCAACGTCCTGACTTTC
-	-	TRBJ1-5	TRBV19	CASSMYWDQPQHF	TGTGCCAGTAGTATGTACTGGGATCAGCCCCAGCATTTT
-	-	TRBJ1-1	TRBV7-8	CASSIGQGDTEAFF	TGTGCCAGCAGCATCGGTCAGGGCGACACTGAAGCTTTCTTT